What follows are 9 T cell receptor beta chains derived from one specimen sequenced in a study of T cell clones after liver transplantation. This table comes from immunoSEQ multiplex PCR, and its TCRdb copy is limited to in-frame clones, with some not included. The sample has under 130,000 clones, about 81% seen once; the top ten hold approximately 3%. The sample consisted of CD4+ T cells from blood, taken approximately 50 months after liver transplant. Receptor source: a human patient who received a liver transplant. These T cells may partly come from the graft donor.

The chain recombines TRBV5-8 with TRBJ1-1; D is perhaps TRBD1 (6 bases). The germline V gene encodes CDR1 SGHTS and CDR2 YDEGEE. V lost 7 bases and J lost 2, with 15 bases in between. This CDR3 has 14 amino acids. The CDR3 DNA sequence: TGTGCCAGCCCCTTGGACAGATTTAACACTGAAGCTTTCTTT. Translation: CASPLDRFNTEAFF.

The CDR3 DNA reads as TGTGCCAGCAGCTTAGGGGGGCGGGAGACCCAGTACTTC. This encodes CASSLGGRETQYF. V usage is TRBV7-2 and J usage is TRBJ2-5, with D maybe TRBD1 (6 bases). The CDR3 covers 13 residues. In germline, CDR1 is SGHTA, CDR2 FQGNSA. Trimming took off 1 base at V and 5 bases at J, with 8 bases between the two ends.

With respect to this clone: Other DNA sequences in this specimen translate into the identical CDR3. The rearrangement uses TRBV9 and TRBJ2-5; D is unresolved. The CDR3 covers 11 residues. CDR1 and CDR2 (germline): SGDLS, YYNGEE. V lost 5 bases and J 3 bases, leaving 5 bases between the germline ends. The CDR3 coding sequence is TGTGCCAGCAGTGCCGAAGAGACCCAGTACTTC. Protein sequence: CASSAEETQYF.

This clone was counted a single time. V and J are TRBV6-1 and TRBJ1-3; D is ambiguous. CDR1 is MNHNS, CDR2 SASEGT, per germline. This CDR3 region has 15 residues. Trimming removed 6 bases at V and 0 bases at J, with 12 bases between. CDR3 sequence (DNA): TGTGCCAGCAGCCCCGACGGTCTCTCTGGAAACACCATATATTTT. Amino acid sequence: CASSPDGLSGNTIYF.

The rearrangement joins TRBV7-3 to TRBJ2-7, with 7 nucleotides matching TRBD1. In germline, CDR1 is SGHTA, CDR2 FQGTGA. The length of the CDR3 is 15 residues. The ends lost 5 bases at V and 2 bases at J; junction bases unmatched: 9. The CDR3 DNA reads as TGTGCCAGCAGCCCCCCCGGGACAGCCCCCTACGAGCAGTACTTC. This codes for CASSPPGTAPYEQYF.

This chain links TRBV7-2 with TRBJ1-1, with D perhaps TRBD1 (6 bases). Germline V gene data show CDR1 as SGHTA and CDR2 as FQGNSA. Trimming shortened V by 0 bases and J by 7 bases, and 12 bases separated the two germline ends. This CDR3 comprises 14 residues. The CDR3 bases are TGTGCCAGCAGCTTAGCCAGGAGGGGGAATGAAGCTTTCTTT. This encodes CASSLARRGNEAFF. Supplemented by reference TRBV7-2 and TRBJ1-1, the full variable domain reads GAGVSQSPSNKVTEKGKDVELRCDPISGHTALYWYRQSLGQGLEFLIYFQGNSAPDKSGLPSDRFSAERTGGSVSTLTIQRTQQEDSAVYLCASSLARRGNEAFFGQGTRLTVV.

This chain uses TRBV20-1 with TRBJ1-1; no reliable D call. The CDR3 runs to 10 residues. Trimming took 0 bases from V and 5 from J, leaving 1 base between them. Germline V gives CDR1 DFQATT, CDR2 SNEGSKA (reference sequence). The CDR3 sequence is CSARDTEAFF. The CDR3 DNA reads TGCAGTGCTAGAGATACTGAAGCTTTCTTT.

J is TRBJ1-4 and V is TRBV28; weak D call: TRBD1 (5 bases). Per germline, CDR1 MDHEN and CDR2 SYDVKM. The ends were cut back, 4 bases at V and 7 bases at J, with 10 bases in the middle. CDR3 length: 13 residues. The DNA for the CDR3 is TGTGCCAGCAGTTATCAGGGCTTTGAAAAACTGTTTTTT. Its translation is CASSYQGFEKLFF.

V usage is TRBV27 and J usage is TRBJ1-3, with 10 bases fitting TRBD1. In germline, CDR1 is MNHEY, CDR2 SMNVEV (reference sequence). This CDR3 is 15 amino acids long. The V and J ends lost 6 bases and 0 bases, in that order; junction bases with no gene match: 2. The CDR3 here is CASRGQGSSGNTIYF. The CDR3, as DNA: TGTGCCAGCAGGGGACAGGGGAGCTCTGGAAACACCATATATTTT.